The 8 T cell receptor beta chains below were found in one sample sequenced in a study of T cells in Graves' hyperthyroidism and ophthalmopathy. The source material, RNA transcripts, was used to amplify TCR beta CDR3 regions. The primer set for the first-round RT-PCR of the TCR CDR3 was HTBI. TCRdb re-derived calls from the multiplex PCR reads in MiXCR, one entry per CDR3 protein. The sample includes approximately 700,000 distinct CDR3 sequences, 45% of them seen just once. The sample taken for sequencing was peripheral blood or thyroid tissue (not recorded which). These receptors originate from an adult man with Graves' disease, either hyperthyroidism or ophthalmopathy (not recorded which).

CDR3 coding DNA: TGTGCCAGCAGCGTAGCGGGGGCGGATGGCTACACCTTC. Protein: CASSVAGADGYTF. The chain links TRBV9 to TRBJ1-2, with D possibly being TRBD1 (6 bases). V lost 0 bases and J lost 6, with 9 bases in between. Germline CDR1 and CDR2: SGDLS and YYNGEE. The CDR3 covers 13 residues.

The V call is TRBV24-1, the J call TRBJ2-7; 10 bases match TRBD1. V was pared by 10 bases and J by 3 bases, with 5 bases of the junction left unmatched. CDR1 KGHDR and CDR2 SFDVKD come from the germline V gene. The CDR3 runs 13 residues. CDR3 sequence: CATQRDRGYEQYF. The CDR3 region has the DNA TGTGCCACTCAGCGGGACAGGGGCTACGAGCAGTACTTC.

The chain recombines TRBV2 with TRBJ1-1, with D hard to call. This CDR3 comprises 17 residues. Germline V gene lookup returns CDR1 SNHLY and CDR2 FYNNEI. The ends were cut back, 1 base at V and 2 bases at J, with 17 bases in the middle. The CDR3 protein is CASSEVAKGLRNTEAFF. DNA of the CDR3: TGTGCCAGCAGTGAAGTTGCAAAAGGGCTCAGAAACACTGAAGCTTTCTTT. The whole variable domain, remainder taken from reference TRBV2 and TRBJ1-1, is EPEVTQTPSHQVTQMGQEVILRCVPISNHLYFYWYRQILGQKVEFLVSFYNNEISEKSEIFDDQFSVERPDGSNFTLKIRSTKLEDSAMYFCASSEVAKGLRNTEAFFGQGTRLTVV.

The CDR3 reads CASSFPRQGLPTTYEQYF. The DNA for the CDR3 is TGTGCCAGCAGCTTCCCACGACAGGGATTACCTACTACCTACGAGCAGTACTTC. The chain combines TRBV7-9 with TRBJ2-7; 7 bases align to TRBD1. This CDR3 contains 18 residues. V shed 3 bases and J 2 bases; nucleotides not matched to a gene: 16. Germline V lookup: CDR1 SEHNR, CDR2 FQNEAQ (reference sequence).

This clonotype was recorded many times. The genes are TRBV29-1 and TRBJ2-5; 11 bases are shared with TRBD1. This CDR3 contains 14 residues. Germline assignment: CDR1 SQVTM and CDR2 ANQGSEA. V was clipped by 6 bases and J by 2 bases; unmatched bases: 5. CDR3 nucleotide sequence: TGCAGCGTAGTCGGGACAGGGGGACAAGAGACCCAGTACTTC. It specifies CSVVGTGGQETQYF. The entire variable domain, with the rest obtained from reference TRBV29-1 and TRBJ2-5, is as follows: SAVISQKPSRDICQRGTSLTIQCQVDSQVTMMFWYRQQPGQSLTLIATANQGSEATYESGFVIDKFPISRPNLTFSTLTVSNMSPEDSSIYLCSVVGTGGQETQYFGPGTRLLVL.

V and J are TRBV10-3 and TRBJ1-5; tentative D call: TRBD1 (5 bases). The CDR3 covers 16 residues. CDR1 is ENHRY and CDR2 is SYGVKD in the germline V gene. The germline V and J ends were trimmed by 3 bases and 5 bases, with 17 bases remaining between them. The CDR3 nucleotides read TGTGCCATCAGTGAAACCTGGGGCAGAGGGTATCAGCCCCAGCATTTT. Translation: CAISETWGRGYQPQHF.

J is TRBJ2-3 and V is TRBV7-3, with D unclear. The ends were cut back, 5 bases at V and 6 bases at J, with 18 bases in the middle. CDR3 size: 15 residues. Germline CDR1 SGHTA, CDR2 FQGTGA. Here the CDR3 DNA reads TGTGCCAGCAGCCGAACGAGCATAGTGGGGGATACGCAGTATTTT. It translates to CASSRTSIVGDTQYF.

This chain links TRBV20-1 with TRBJ1-5, with TRBD1 matching 9 bases. Trimming removed 0 bases from V and 2 bases from J; junction bases left unmatched: 2. CDR1 DFQATT and CDR2 SNEGSKA come from the germline V gene (reference sequence). CDR3 length equals 15 residues. CDR3 sequence: CSAREGQGGNQPQHF. The CDR3 DNA is TGCAGTGCTAGAGAGGGACAGGGTGGCAATCAGCCCCAGCATTTT.